This T cell receptor beta chain was found in a study of blood T cell repertoires in COVID-19. Study-wide background: The United States, Italy and Spain were the sources of the acute and convalescent COVID-19 samples. From T cells, B-cell-depleted T cells, or PBMCs came the material, which was cDNA or gDNA.

Per the study methods: For nucleated cells, counts were estimated from reference gene primer amplification. Using immunoSEQ multiplex PCR, the repertoire was profiled, and TCRdb retains in-frame clones only, with some absent. D and trimming were read from the DNA, whereas the V and J calls and clone size are those reported in that table. There are 66,000 or so clones in the sample; about 86% occur only once, and 5.5% to 8.5% lies in the top ten. The sample was peripheral blood. The receptor was derived from a man between 45 and 60 years old with active COVID-19.

CDR3 region: CASSLSQSGANVLTF. In DNA form, the CDR3 reads TGTGCCAGCTCACTTTCCCAATCTGGGGCCAACGTCCTGACTTTC. This chain joins TRBV18 and TRBJ2-6; D not certain. Germline V gene sequence: CDR1 KGHSH, CDR2 LQKENI. The CDR3 is made up of 15 amino acids. The ends were cut back, 4 bases at V and 1 base at J, with 8 bases in the middle.